This passage covers 6 T cell receptor beta chains from one sample sequenced in a study of T-cell reconstitution after alpha-beta-depleted transplantation in children. Unique molecular identifiers were built into the TCRbeta library. TCRdb itself ran the PCR reads through MiXCR, one entry per CDR3 protein. The sample has 83,000 or so distinct CDR3 sequences, 7% to 10% seen once. This specimen was PBMCs from the stem cell graft donor, taken from the stem cell graft. The receptors stem from a human donor who donated a stem cell graft to a child with congenital amegakaryocytic thrombocytopenia.

By sample fraction, this clonotype is medium-sized. The rearrangement links TRBV5-5 to TRBJ2-2, with D possibly TRBD2 on 7 matching bases. Germline-derived CDR1 and CDR2 are SGHKS and YYEKEE (reference sequence). The CDR3 sequence is 16 residues long. Trimming stripped 4 bases from V and 3 bases from J, with 16 bases between. CDR3 amino acids: CASSHRGGADTGELFF. CDR3 DNA sequence: TGTGCCAGCAGCCATAGGGGGGGCGCGGACACCGGGGAGCTGTTTTTT.

As to this clonotype: A read error may explain this, as a much larger clone is one base away. This chain uses TRBV20-1 with TRBJ2-7; 9 bases align to TRBD1. The CDR3 runs 13 residues. The germline CDR1 and CDR2 sequences are DFQATT and SNEGSKA (reference sequence). Trimming at V came to 8 bases and at J to 3 bases, leaving 8 bases not matched to a gene. The CDR3 nucleotides read TGCAGTTCTGGCCCGGGACAGGGCTACGAGCAGTACTTC. Amino acid sequence: CSSGPGQGYEQYF.

In its sample, this clonotype was seen many times. The V and J genes are TRBV7-9 and TRBJ1-3, with 10 positions matching TRBD1. Unmatched junction bases numbered 9, after V lost 4 bases and J lost 0 bases. Per germline, CDR1 SEHNR and CDR2 FQNEAQ (reference sequence). The CDR3 covers 18 residues. The CDR3, as DNA: TGTGCCAGCAGCTCGTTCCGGGACAGGGGACGCTCTGGAAACACCATATATTTT. Protein product: CASSSFRDRGRSGNTIYF.

This clonotype was recorded at least ten times. The genes are TRBV4-2 and TRBJ2-1; D is unresolved. Germline V gene lookup returns CDR1 LGHNA and CDR2 YNFKEQ. V dropped 0 bases and J dropped 1 base, with 10 bases sitting between them. There are 16 residues in the CDR3. The CDR3 region has the DNA TGTGCCAGCAGCCAAGAAGGGCGGTTGTCCTACAATGAGCAGTTCTTC. It specifies CASSQEGRLSYNEQFF.

As regards this clonotype: It may be a read error: a sequence one base away is much more abundant. The chain is built from TRBV24-1 and TRBJ1-4; D not certain. Germline V lookup: CDR1 KGHDR, CDR2 SFDVKD. CDR3 length: 13 amino acids. The CDR3 DNA reads TGTGCCACCGGTGAGAACGGGGATGAAAAACTGTTTTTT. Its translation is CATGENGDEKLFF.

This clonotype occurred many times. The V gene is TRBV29-1, the J gene TRBJ1-1; D gene unclear. This CDR3 comprises 12 residues. V was cut by 3 bases and J by 1 base, with 6 bases left in between. CDR1 is SQVTM, CDR2 ANQGSEA, per germline. The DNA of the CDR3 is TGCAGCGTTGATAAGTCGAACACTGAAGCTTTCTTT. This translates into CSVDKSNTEAFF.